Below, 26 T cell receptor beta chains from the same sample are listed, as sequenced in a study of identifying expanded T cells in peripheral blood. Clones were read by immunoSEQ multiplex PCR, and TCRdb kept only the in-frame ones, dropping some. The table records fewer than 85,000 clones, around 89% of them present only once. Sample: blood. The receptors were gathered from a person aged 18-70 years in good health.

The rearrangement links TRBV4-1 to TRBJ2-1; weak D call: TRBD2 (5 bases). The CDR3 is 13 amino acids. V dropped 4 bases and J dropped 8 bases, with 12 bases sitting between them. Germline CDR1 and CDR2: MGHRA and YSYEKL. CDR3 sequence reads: CASSRWGEDEQFF. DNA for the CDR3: TGCGCCAGCAGCCGGTGGGGAGAGGATGAGCAGTTCTTC.

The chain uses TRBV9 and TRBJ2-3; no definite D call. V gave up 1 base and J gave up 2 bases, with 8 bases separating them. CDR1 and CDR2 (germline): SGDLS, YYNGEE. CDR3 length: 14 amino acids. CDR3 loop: CASSVSSATDTQYF. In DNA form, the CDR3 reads TGTGCCAGCAGCGTATCCAGCGCCACAGATACGCAGTATTTT.

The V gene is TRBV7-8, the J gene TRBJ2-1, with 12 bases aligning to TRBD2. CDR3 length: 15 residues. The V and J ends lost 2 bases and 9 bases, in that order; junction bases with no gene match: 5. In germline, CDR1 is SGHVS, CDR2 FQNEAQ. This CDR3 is CASSLLAGGVIEQFF. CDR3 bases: TGTGCCAGCAGCTTACTAGCGGGGGGGGTAATTGAGCAGTTCTTC.

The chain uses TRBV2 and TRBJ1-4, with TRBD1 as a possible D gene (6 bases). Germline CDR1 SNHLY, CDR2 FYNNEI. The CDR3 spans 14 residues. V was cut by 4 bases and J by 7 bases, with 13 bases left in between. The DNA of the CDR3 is TGTGCCAGCAGTGCCGGGGGGGCCGGTGAAAAACTGTTTTTT. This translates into CASSAGGAGEKLFF.

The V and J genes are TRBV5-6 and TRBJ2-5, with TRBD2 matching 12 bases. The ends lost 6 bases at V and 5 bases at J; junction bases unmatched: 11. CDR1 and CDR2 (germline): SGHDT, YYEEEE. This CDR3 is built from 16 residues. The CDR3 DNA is TGTGCCAGCACCGAGATTCTAGCGGGAGGGGGGGAGACCCAGTACTTC. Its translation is CASTEILAGGGETQYF. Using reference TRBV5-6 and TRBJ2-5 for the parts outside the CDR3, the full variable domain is DAGVTQSPTHLIKTRGQQVTLRCSPKSGHDTVSWYQQALGQGPQFIFQYYEEEERQRGNFPDRFSGHQFPNYSSELNVNALLLGDSALYLCASTEILAGGGETQYFGPGTRLLVL.

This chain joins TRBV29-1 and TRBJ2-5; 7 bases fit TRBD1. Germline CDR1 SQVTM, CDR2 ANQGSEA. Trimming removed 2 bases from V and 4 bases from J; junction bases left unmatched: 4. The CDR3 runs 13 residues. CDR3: CSVEKNRGETQYF. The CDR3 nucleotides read TGCAGCGTTGAAAAAAACAGGGGAGAGACCCAGTACTTC. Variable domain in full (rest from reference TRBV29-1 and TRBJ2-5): SAVISQKPSRDICQRGTSLTIQCQVDSQVTMMFWYRQQPGQSLTLIATANQGSEATYESGFVIDKFPISRPNLTFSTLTVSNMSPEDSSIYLCSVEKNRGETQYFGPGTRLLVL.

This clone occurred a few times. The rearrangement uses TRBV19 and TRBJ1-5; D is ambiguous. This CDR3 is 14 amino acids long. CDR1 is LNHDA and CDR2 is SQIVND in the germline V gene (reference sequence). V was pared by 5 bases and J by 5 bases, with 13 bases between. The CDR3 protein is CASSLGHDYQPQHF. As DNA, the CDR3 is TGTGCCAGTAGTTTAGGTCATGATTATCAGCCCCAGCATTTT.

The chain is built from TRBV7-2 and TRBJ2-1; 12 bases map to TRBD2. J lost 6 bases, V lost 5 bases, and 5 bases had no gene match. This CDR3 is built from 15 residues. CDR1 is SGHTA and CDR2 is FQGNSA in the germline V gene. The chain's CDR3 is CASSTGLAGPNEQFF. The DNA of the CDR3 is TGTGCCAGCAGCACGGGACTAGCGGGTCCCAATGAGCAGTTCTTC. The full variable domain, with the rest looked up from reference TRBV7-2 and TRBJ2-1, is GAGVSQSPSNKVTEKGKDVELRCDPISGHTALYWYRQSLGQGLEFLIYFQGNSAPDKSGLPSDRFSAERTGGSVSTLTIQRTQQEDSAVYLCASSTGLAGPNEQFFGPGTRLTVL.

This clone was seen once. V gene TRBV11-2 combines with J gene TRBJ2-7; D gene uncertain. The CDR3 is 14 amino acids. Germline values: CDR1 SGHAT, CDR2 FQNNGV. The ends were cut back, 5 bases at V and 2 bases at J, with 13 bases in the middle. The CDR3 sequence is CASSPRTKAYEQYF. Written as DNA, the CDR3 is TGTGCCAGCAGCCCAAGGACCAAAGCCTACGAGCAGTACTTC.

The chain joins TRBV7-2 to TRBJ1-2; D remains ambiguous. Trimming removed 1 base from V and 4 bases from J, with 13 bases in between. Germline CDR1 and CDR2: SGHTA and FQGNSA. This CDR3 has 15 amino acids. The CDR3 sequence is CASSLEVANGYGYTF. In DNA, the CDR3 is TGTGCCAGCAGCTTAGAGGTGGCCAACGGCTATGGCTACACCTTC.

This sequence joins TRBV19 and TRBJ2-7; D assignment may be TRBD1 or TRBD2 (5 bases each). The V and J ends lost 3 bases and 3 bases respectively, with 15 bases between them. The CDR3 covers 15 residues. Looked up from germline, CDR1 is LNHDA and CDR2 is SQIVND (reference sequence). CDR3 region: CASSMIGTDLYEQYF. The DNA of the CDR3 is TGTGCCAGTAGTATGATAGGGACGGACCTCTACGAGCAGTACTTC. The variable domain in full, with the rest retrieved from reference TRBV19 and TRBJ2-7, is DGGITQSPKYLFRKEGQNVTLSCEQNLNHDAMYWYRQDPGQGLRLIYYSQIVNDFQKGDIAEGYSVSREKKESFPLTVTSAQKNPTAFYLCASSMIGTDLYEQYFGPGTRLTVT.

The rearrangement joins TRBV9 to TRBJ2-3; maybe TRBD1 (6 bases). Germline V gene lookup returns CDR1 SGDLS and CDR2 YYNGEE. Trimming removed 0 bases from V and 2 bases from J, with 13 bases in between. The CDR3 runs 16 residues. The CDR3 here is CASSVVGGRATDTQYF. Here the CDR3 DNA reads TGTGCCAGCAGCGTAGTTGGGGGCAGGGCCACAGATACGCAGTATTTT.

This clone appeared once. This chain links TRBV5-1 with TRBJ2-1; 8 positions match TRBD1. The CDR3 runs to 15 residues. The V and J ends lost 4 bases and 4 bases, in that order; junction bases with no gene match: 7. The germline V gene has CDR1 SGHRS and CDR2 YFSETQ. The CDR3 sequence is CASSETGTGYNEQFF. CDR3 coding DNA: TGCGCCAGCAGCGAAACCGGGACAGGTTACAATGAGCAGTTCTTC.

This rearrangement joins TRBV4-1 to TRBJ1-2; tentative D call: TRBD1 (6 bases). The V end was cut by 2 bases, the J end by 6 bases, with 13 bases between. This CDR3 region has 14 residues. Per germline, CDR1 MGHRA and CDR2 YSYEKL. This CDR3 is CASSQQGIGDGYTF. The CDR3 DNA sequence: TGCGCCAGCAGCCAACAGGGGATAGGAGATGGCTACACCTTC.

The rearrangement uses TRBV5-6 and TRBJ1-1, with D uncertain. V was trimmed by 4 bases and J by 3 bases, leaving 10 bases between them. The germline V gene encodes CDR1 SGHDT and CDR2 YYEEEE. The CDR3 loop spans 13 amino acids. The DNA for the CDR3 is TGTGCCAGCAGCCCCGACATATACACTGAAGCTTTCTTT. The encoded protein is CASSPDIYTEAFF.

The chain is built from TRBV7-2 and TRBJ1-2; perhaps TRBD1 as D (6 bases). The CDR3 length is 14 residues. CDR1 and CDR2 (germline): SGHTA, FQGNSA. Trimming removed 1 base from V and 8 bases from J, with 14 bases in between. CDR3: CASSLVGGGRGYTF. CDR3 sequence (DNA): TGTGCCAGCAGCTTAGTGGGTGGGGGGCGCGGCTACACCTTC.

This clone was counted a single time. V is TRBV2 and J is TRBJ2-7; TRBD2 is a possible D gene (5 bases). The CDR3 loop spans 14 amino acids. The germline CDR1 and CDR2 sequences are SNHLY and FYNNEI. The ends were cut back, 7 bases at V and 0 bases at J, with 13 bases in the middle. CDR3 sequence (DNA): TGTGCCAGCACTAGGACTCCGTACTCCTACGAGCAGTACTTC. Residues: CASTRTPYSYEQYF. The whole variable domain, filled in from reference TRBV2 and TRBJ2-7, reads EPEVTQTPSHQVTQMGQEVILRCVPISNHLYFYWYRQILGQKVEFLVSFYNNEISEKSEIFDDQFSVERPDGSNFTLKIRSTKLEDSAMYFCASTRTPYSYEQYFGPGTRLTVT.

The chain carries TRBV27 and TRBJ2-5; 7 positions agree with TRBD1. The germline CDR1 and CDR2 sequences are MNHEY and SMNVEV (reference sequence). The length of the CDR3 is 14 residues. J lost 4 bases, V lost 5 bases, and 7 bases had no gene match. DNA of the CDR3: TGTGCCAGCAGTAAAAGACAGGGATCAGAGACCCAGTACTTC. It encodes CASSKRQGSETQYF.

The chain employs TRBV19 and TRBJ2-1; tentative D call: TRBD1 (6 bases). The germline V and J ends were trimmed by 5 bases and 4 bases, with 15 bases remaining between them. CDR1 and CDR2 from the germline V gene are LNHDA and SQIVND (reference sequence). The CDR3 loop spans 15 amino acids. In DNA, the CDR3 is TGTGCCAGTAGTGGATCCGGGACAAGTTACAATGAGCAGTTCTTC. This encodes CASSGSGTSYNEQFF.

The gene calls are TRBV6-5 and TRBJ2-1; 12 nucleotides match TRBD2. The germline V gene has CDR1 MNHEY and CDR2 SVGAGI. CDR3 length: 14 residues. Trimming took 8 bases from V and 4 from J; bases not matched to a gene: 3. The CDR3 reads CASGTSGGYNEQFF. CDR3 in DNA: TGTGCCAGCGGTACTAGCGGGGGGTACAATGAGCAGTTCTTC.

In nucleotides, the CDR3 is TGTGCCAGCCTGACAGGGATGAACACTGAAGCTTTCTTT. Amino acid sequence: CASLTGMNTEAFF. The chain couples TRBV28 to TRBJ1-1; TRBD1 agrees at 7 bases. With V trimmed by 8 bases and J by 0 bases, 3 bases remained unmatched. The length of the CDR3 is 13 residues. CDR1 MDHEN and CDR2 SYDVKM come from the germline V gene.

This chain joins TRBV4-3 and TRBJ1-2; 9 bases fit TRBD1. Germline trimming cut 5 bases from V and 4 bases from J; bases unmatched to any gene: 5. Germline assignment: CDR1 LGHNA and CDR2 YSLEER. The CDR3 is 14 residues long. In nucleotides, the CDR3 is TGCGCCAGCAGCTTAAACAGGGGGCCCTATGGCTACACCTTC. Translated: CASSLNRGPYGYTF.

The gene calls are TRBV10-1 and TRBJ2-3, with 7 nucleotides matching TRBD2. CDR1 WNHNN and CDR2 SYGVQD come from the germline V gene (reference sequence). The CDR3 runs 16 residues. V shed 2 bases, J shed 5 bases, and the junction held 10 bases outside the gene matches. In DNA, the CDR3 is TGCGCCAGCAGTGAGAAGGAGCGGGGAGTTAGAGATACGCAGTATTTT. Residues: CASSEKERGVRDTQYF.

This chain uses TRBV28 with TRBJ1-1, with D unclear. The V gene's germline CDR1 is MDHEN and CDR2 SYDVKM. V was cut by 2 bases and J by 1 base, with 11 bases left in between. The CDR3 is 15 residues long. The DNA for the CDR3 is TGTGCCAGCAGTTTAGGGCCTAAAGGGAACACTGAAGCTTTCTTT. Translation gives CASSLGPKGNTEAFF.

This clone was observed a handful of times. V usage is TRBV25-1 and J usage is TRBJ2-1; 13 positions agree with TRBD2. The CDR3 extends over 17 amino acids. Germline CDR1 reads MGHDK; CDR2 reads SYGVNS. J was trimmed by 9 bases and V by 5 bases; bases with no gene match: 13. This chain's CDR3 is CASSLTKLAGGLGEQFF. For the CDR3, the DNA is TGTGCCAGCAGTCTCACAAAACTAGCGGGAGGGCTTGGTGAGCAGTTCTTC. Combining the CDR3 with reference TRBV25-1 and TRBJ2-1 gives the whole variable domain EADIYQTPRYLVIGTGKKITLECSQTMGHDKMYWYQQDPGMELHLIHYSYGVNSTEKGDLSSESTVSRIRTEHFPLTLESARPSHTSQYLCASSLTKLAGGLGEQFFGPGTRLTVL.

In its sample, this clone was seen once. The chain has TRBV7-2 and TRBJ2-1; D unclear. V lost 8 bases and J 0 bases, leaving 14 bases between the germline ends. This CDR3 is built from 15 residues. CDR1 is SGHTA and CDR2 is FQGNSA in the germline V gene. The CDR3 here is CASLRSASSYNEQFF. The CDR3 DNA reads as TGTGCCAGCCTCAGATCGGCGAGCTCCTACAATGAGCAGTTCTTC.